One sample yielded the 32 T cell receptor beta chains listed below, sequenced in a study of cytomegalovirus exposure and HLA in healthy donors. PCR primers comprised 60 Vbeta and 13 Jbeta primers. Libraries were prepared by immunoSEQ multiplex PCR; TCRdb keeps only in-frame clonotypes and omits some of them. Among 85,000 to 130,000 clones listed, more than 60% were seen once. The sample consisted of PBMCs. These receptor sequences come from a woman in her fifties or sixties in good health and CMV-seropositive.

The chain couples TRBV5-1 to TRBJ2-1; TRBD2 aligns across 7 bases. The CDR3 is 15 amino acids. Germline V CDR1 and CDR2: SGHRS, YFSETQ. J was trimmed by 3 bases and V by 0 bases; bases with no gene match: 3. In nucleotides, the CDR3 is TGCGCCAGCAGCTTGGCCACGGGGGGCTACAATGAGCAGTTCTTC. Protein: CASSLATGGYNEQFF.

The rearrangement uses TRBV28 and TRBJ1-2, with D tentatively TRBD1 (5 bases). The CDR3 loop spans 13 amino acids. With 8 bases removed from V and 8 bases from J, the gap between germline ends came to 18 bases. Per the germline V gene, CDR1 is MDHEN and CDR2 is SYDVKM. CDR3 loop: CASEGATQGGYTF. CDR3 coding DNA: TGTGCCAGCGAAGGGGCGACCCAAGGAGGCTACACCTTC.

The rearrangement joins TRBV9 to TRBJ2-7; TRBD1 aligns across 7 bases. The CDR3 is made up of 14 amino acids. Germline-derived CDR1 and CDR2 are SGDLS and YYNGEE. Trimming removed 0 bases from V and 3 bases from J; junction bases left unmatched: 3. As DNA, the CDR3 is TGTGCCAGCAGCGTAGGACAGGGTAACTACGAGCAGTACTTC. Protein product: CASSVGQGNYEQYF.

The J gene is TRBJ1-2, the V gene TRBV4-1, with no clear D. This CDR3 has 14 amino acids. V lost 0 bases and J lost 7, with 12 bases in between. Germline lookup yields CDR1 MGHRA and CDR2 YSYEKL. The CDR3 DNA is TGCGCCAGCAGCCAAGAAACGGGTTTAGGTGGCTACACCTTC. Encoded protein: CASSQETGLGGYTF.

The chain employs TRBV21-1 and TRBJ1-6; the table's D call, TRBD1, has no DNA check behind it. TRBV21-1 is a listed pseudogene. This CDR3 is built from 18 residues. The CDR3 coding sequence is TGTGCCAGCACCCACAGGTGGGACAGTTGCTCCTATAATTCACCCCTCCACTTT. Protein: CASTHRWDSCSYNSPLHF.

This clone appeared a single time. The genes are TRBV7-2 and TRBJ2-3, with TRBD1 identical over 7 bases. This CDR3 contains 14 residues. The ends lost 5 bases at V and 9 bases at J; junction bases unmatched: 11. The germline gives CDR1 SGHTA, CDR2 FQGNSA. CDR3 in DNA: TGTGCCAGCAGCCCCGACCGAGGCAGGGGGACGCAGTATTTT. Its protein is CASSPDRGRGTQYF.

V usage is TRBV28 and J usage is TRBJ2-7, with 7 bases matching TRBD1. This CDR3 is built from 18 residues. V was pared by 4 bases and J by 4 bases, with 19 bases of the junction left unmatched. Per the germline V gene, CDR1 is MDHEN and CDR2 is SYDVKM. The CDR3 region has the DNA TGTGCCAGCAGTTCCCCCGGTAAGGGGGCAGGTTCGTATTACGAGCAGTACTTC. It codes for CASSSPGKGAGSYYEQYF.

The V and J genes are TRBV9 and TRBJ2-7, with a tentative D call TRBD1 (6 bases). The CDR3 sequence is 14 residues long. Between the trimmed V and J ends, which lost 3 bases and 2 bases, there was a span of 12 bases. CDR1 and CDR2 from the germline V gene are SGDLS and YYNGEE. The CDR3 loop is CASSGLGAAYEQYF. The CDR3 region has the DNA TGTGCCAGCAGCGGGCTGGGGGCGGCCTACGAGCAGTACTTC.

This clone was seen only a few times. The chain uses TRBV5-8 and TRBJ1-4; 10 nucleotides line up with TRBD1. The CDR3 is 16 residues long. Trimming at V came to 4 bases and at J to 0 bases, leaving 3 bases not matched to a gene. Germline V gene sequence: CDR1 SGHTS, CDR2 YDEGEE. As DNA, the CDR3 is TGTGCCAGCAGCGGGACAGGGGTTGCAACTAATGAAAAACTGTTTTTT. This translates into CASSGTGVATNEKLFF.

This CDR3 is CASSRQDRGTQYF. CDR3 DNA: TGTGCCAGCAGTAGACAGGACAGAGGGACCCAGTACTTC. The chain recombines TRBV28 with TRBJ2-5; D may be TRBD1 (6 bases). The CDR3 contains 13 residues. V dropped 5 bases and J dropped 7 bases, with 14 bases sitting between them. Per germline, CDR1 MDHEN and CDR2 SYDVKM. Filled out from reference TRBV28 and TRBJ2-5, the complete variable domain reads DVKVTQSSRYLVKRTGEKVFLECVQDMDHENMFWYRQDPGLGLRLIYFSYDVKMKEKGDIPEGYSVSREKKERFSLILESASTNQTSMYLCASSRQDRGTQYFGPGTRLLVL.

The chain combines TRBV7-2 with TRBJ2-7; D remains ambiguous. Trimming left V 5 bases short and J 3 bases short, with 20 bases between. Looked up from germline, CDR1 is SGHTA and CDR2 is FQGNSA. The CDR3 contains 16 residues. The CDR3 is CASSPSRGSLFYEQYF. The DNA for the CDR3 is TGTGCCAGCAGCCCTTCCCGAGGTTCCCTCTTCTACGAGCAGTACTTC.

V is TRBV19 and J is TRBJ2-5, with D perhaps matching TRBD2 (5 bases). The germline CDR1 and CDR2 sequences are LNHDA and SQIVND (reference sequence). Trimming cost V 4 bases and J 2 bases, with 17 bases left between them. This CDR3 region has 16 residues. As DNA, the CDR3 is TGTGCCAGTAGTACTCCACTACTAGGGAAGCAAGAGACCCAGTACTTC. As protein: CASSTPLLGKQETQYF. Full variable domain (remainder filled in from reference TRBV19 and TRBJ2-5): DGGITQSPKYLFRKEGQNVTLSCEQNLNHDAMYWYRQDPGQGLRLIYYSQIVNDFQKGDIAEGYSVSREKKESFPLTVTSAQKNPTAFYLCASSTPLLGKQETQYFGPGTRLLVL.

The V gene is TRBV11-2, the J gene TRBJ1-1, with 7 bases aligning to TRBD1. The germline V gene has CDR1 SGHAT and CDR2 FQNNGV. This CDR3 has 17 amino acids. The V segment lost 1 base and the J segment 5 bases; nucleotides outside the gene matches: 13. CDR3 sequence: CASSLVRGEGGLTEAFF. The CDR3 bases are TGTGCCAGCAGCTTAGTTCGGGGTGAAGGGGGCCTAACTGAAGCTTTCTTT.

The chain recombines TRBV5-8 with TRBJ2-3, with D possibly TRBD1 on 5 matching bases. CDR3 size: 15 residues. The germline V gene encodes CDR1 SGHTS and CDR2 YDEGEE. V lost 4 bases to trimming and J lost 3 bases, with 15 bases between them. The CDR3 sequence is CASSRQLIRTDTQYF. In nucleotides, the CDR3 is TGTGCCAGCAGCAGACAGTTAATTAGGACAGATACGCAGTATTTT.

This rearrangement joins TRBV2 to TRBJ1-5; D remains unclear. The CDR3 extends over 14 amino acids. V lost 5 bases and J lost 2, with 10 bases in between. CDR1 and CDR2 (germline): SNHLY, FYNNEI. The CDR3: CASSLQSGNQPQHF. CDR3 sequence (DNA): TGTGCCAGCAGTTTGCAGTCCGGCAATCAGCCCCAGCATTTT.

The chain couples TRBV5-1 to TRBJ2-2; 7 nucleotides align to TRBD2. Germline trimming cut 4 bases from V and 2 bases from J; bases unmatched to any gene: 5. Germline CDR1 SGHRS, CDR2 YFSETQ. CDR3 size: 15 residues. This CDR3 is CASSRPGLNTGELFF. The CDR3 DNA reads as TGCGCCAGCAGCCGGCCGGGACTAAACACCGGGGAGCTGTTTTTT.

The CDR3 coding sequence is TGTGCCAGCAGCCTGACTAGGTCCGGAGCAGATACGCAGTATTTT. It yields the protein CASSLTRSGADTQYF. This chain uses TRBV4-2 with TRBJ2-3, with D perhaps matching TRBD2 (6 bases). Trimming took off 4 bases at V and 4 bases at J, with 15 bases between the two ends. Germline values: CDR1 LGHNA, CDR2 YNFKEQ. CDR3 size: 15 residues.

This clone was found a few times. The V call is TRBV27, the J call TRBJ1-1; D gene ambiguous. V was cut by 2 bases and J by 4 bases, with 11 bases left in between. Per germline, CDR1 MNHEY and CDR2 SMNVEV (reference sequence). The length of the CDR3 is 14 residues. The CDR3 DNA follows: TGTGCCAGCAGTTTAGGGGTGGGGAGCACTGAAGCTTTCTTT. It translates to CASSLGVGSTEAFF.

The genes are TRBV5-1 and TRBJ2-7; D possibly corresponds to TRBD1 (6 bases). With 4 bases removed from V and 2 bases from J, the gap between germline ends came to 16 bases. Germline CDR1 SGHRS, CDR2 YFSETQ. CDR3 length equals 15 residues. The DNA of the CDR3 is TGCGCCAGCAGCCCTCAGGGGTCATTACCCTACGAGCAGTACTTC. This sequence encodes CASSPQGSLPYEQYF.

The CDR3 nucleotides read TGTGCCAGCAGCTTGTTACCACAGGGGGAGTCCACTGAAGCTTTCTTT. It encodes CASSLLPQGESTEAFF. The J gene is TRBJ1-1, the V gene TRBV5-6; 8 bases agree with TRBD1. CDR3 length: 16 amino acids. CDR1 and CDR2 from the germline V gene are SGHDT and YYEEEE. J lost 4 bases, V lost 1 base, and 9 bases had no gene match. The full variable domain, completed using reference TRBV5-6 and TRBJ1-1, is DAGVTQSPTHLIKTRGQQVTLRCSPKSGHDTVSWYQQALGQGPQFIFQYYEEEERQRGNFPDRFSGHQFPNYSSELNVNALLLGDSALYLCASSLLPQGESTEAFFGQGTRLTVV.

The J gene is TRBJ2-6, the V gene TRBV5-1; TRBD2 matches at 10 bases. From germline, CDR1 is SGHRS and CDR2 YFSETQ. The CDR3 covers 19 residues. V shed 4 bases, J shed 4 bases, and the junction held 14 bases outside the gene matches. The CDR3 loop reads CASSPGLAGALGGANVLTF. CDR3 nucleotide sequence: TGCGCCAGCAGCCCAGGTCTAGCGGGGGCCCTGGGCGGGGCCAACGTCCTGACTTTC.

The chain couples TRBV6-6 to TRBJ1-2, with 8 bases identical to TRBD1. The CDR3 loop spans 14 amino acids. Germline assignment: CDR1 MNHNY and CDR2 SVGAGI (reference sequence). V was clipped by 2 bases and J by 7 bases; unmatched bases: 6. The chain's CDR3 is CASSYGDRTTGYTF. The CDR3 bases are TGTGCCAGCAGTTACGGGGACAGGACGACTGGCTACACCTTC.

The chain recombines TRBV6-1 with TRBJ2-2, with D perhaps TRBD2 (6 bases). Germline V gives CDR1 MNHNS, CDR2 SASEGT. The CDR3 runs to 13 residues. The ends were cut back, 1 base at V and 6 bases at J, with 6 bases in the middle. The CDR3 DNA reads TGTGCCAGCAGTGAAGGGGAGGCCGGGGAGCTGTTTTTT. It translates to CASSEGEAGELFF.

The chain joins TRBV19 to TRBJ1-2, with 8 bases that match TRBD1. The V gene end was trimmed by 6 bases and the J gene end by 4 bases; junction bases not matched to a gene: 34. CDR3 length equals 23 residues. CDR1 LNHDA and CDR2 SQIVND come from the germline V gene (reference sequence). The CDR3 DNA reads TGTGCCAGTAGGAAAACGTCGGTCAGTGTCCACAGGGGGGAATCCCCTATTGGCTATGGCTACACCTTC. Translation gives CASRKTSVSVHRGESPIGYGYTF. The full variable domain, with the rest looked up from reference TRBV19 and TRBJ1-2, is DGGITQSPKYLFRKEGQNVTLSCEQNLNHDAMYWYRQDPGQGLRLIYYSQIVNDFQKGDIAEGYSVSREKKESFPLTVTSAQKNPTAFYLCASRKTSVSVHRGESPIGYGYTFGSGTRLTVV.

The CDR3, as DNA: TGTGCCAGCAGCCAGGCAGGGGGAGAGACCCAGTACTTC. Translating gives CASSQAGGETQYF. This chain uses TRBV7-9 with TRBJ2-5; 7 bases are a match to TRBD1. Germline CDR1 is SEHNR and CDR2 is FQNEAQ (reference sequence). Germline trimming cut 5 bases from V and 4 bases from J; bases unmatched to any gene: 4. CDR3 length: 13 amino acids.

The J gene is TRBJ1-3, the V gene TRBV5-1; D uncertain. The V gene lost 0 bases and the J gene lost 0 bases, with 13 bases spanning the gap. Germline CDR1 SGHRS, CDR2 YFSETQ. The CDR3 is 17 residues long. This CDR3 is CASSLGANPASGNTIYF. The CDR3 bases are TGCGCCAGCAGCTTGGGAGCGAACCCGGCCTCTGGAAACACCATATATTTT.

V gene TRBV28 combines with J gene TRBJ2-5, with D possibly TRBD2 on 6 matching bases. CDR3 length: 13 amino acids. CDR1 and CDR2 from the germline V gene are MDHEN and SYDVKM. V was pared by 8 bases and J by 5 bases, with 15 bases between. CDR3 residues: CASSDGAGETQYF. Here the CDR3 DNA reads TGTGCCAGCTCGGACGGGGCGGGGGAGACCCAGTACTTC.

J is TRBJ2-1 and V is TRBV7-6; 9 nucleotides align to TRBD2. CDR3 length: 16 amino acids. V dropped 2 bases and J dropped 6; count of bases not matched to a gene: 8. Germline CDR1 and CDR2: SGHVS and FNYEAQ. The CDR3 DNA follows: TGTGCCAGCAGCTTAACCACCGGGACTAGCCTCAATGAGCAGTTCTTC. Translated: CASSLTTGTSLNEQFF.

The rearrangement links TRBV10-3 to TRBJ1-4; 7 nucleotides line up with TRBD1. The CDR3 length is 14 residues. J gave up 16 bases and V 6 bases, and 17 bases lay outside the gene matches. Germline CDR1 and CDR2: ENHRY and SYGVKD. In nucleotides, the CDR3 is TGTGCCATCAGCCAACGAGCAGATTCCGGACAGGCGTTTTTT. Translating gives CAISQRADSGQAFF.

This chain connects TRBV5-1 to TRBJ2-2; a possible D gene is TRBD1 (6 bases). Germline lookup yields CDR1 SGHRS and CDR2 YFSETQ. The CDR3 contains 17 residues. The V end was cut by 0 bases, the J end by 4 bases, with 16 bases between. The CDR3 DNA is TGCGCCAGCAGCTTGGAGCCCCGGGGACAACTCACCGGGGAGCTGTTTTTT. This translates into CASSLEPRGQLTGELFF.

The CDR3 bases are TGTGCCAGCAGTGAATACGGGTCGGGCTCCTACGAGCAGTACTTC. This translates into CASSEYGSGSYEQYF. The V call is TRBV25-1, the J call TRBJ2-7; no firm D call. This CDR3 has 15 amino acids. The germline V gene has CDR1 MGHDK and CDR2 SYGVNS. V lost 0 bases to trimming and J lost 0 bases, with 9 bases between them.

The chain is built from TRBV13 and TRBJ2-4; D may be TRBD1 (5 bases). The germline V gene encodes CDR1 PRHDT and CDR2 FYEKMQ (reference sequence). CDR3 length equals 14 residues. V lost 0 bases to trimming and J lost 6 bases, with 9 bases between them. As DNA, the CDR3 is TGTGCCAGCAGCTTAGGGGGGCTCGCAAACATTCAGTACTTC. This sequence encodes CASSLGGLANIQYF.